This T cell receptor (beta chain) emerged from a study of cytotoxic CD8 clonotypes in ibrutinib-treated CLL. Study summary: Following treatment for a median around twelve months, range 6 to 36, response samples were then taken. Regarding the study as a whole: The clonality rise at ibrutinib response reflected private clonotype expansion. Collection times varied between progressing and sustained-remission patients.

The method was immunoSEQ multiplex PCR; TCRdb's version includes in-frame clones alone and lacks a portion of them. The table has 110,000 to 150,000 clones, more than 75% seen once; the top ten hold approximately 5.1%. This clone was seen just once. Its antigen is not identified. This specimen includes other DNA sequences encoding the same CDR3. V was cut by 0 bases and J by 5 bases, with 13 bases left in between. CDR3 length: 15 residues. Per the germline V gene, CDR1 is MNHEY and CDR2 is SVGAGI. Genomic DNA for TCR beta libraries, around 2 micrograms, came from cryopreserved PBMCs. This material consisted of PBMCs, taken after 24 months of ibrutinib treatment. This chain connects TRBV6-5 to TRBJ2-5; a possible D gene is TRBD1 (6 bases). The TCR originated in a human donor with chronic lymphocytic leukemia. This CDR3 is CASSYSRQGRETQYF. The CDR3 DNA sequence: TGTGCCAGCAGTTACTCGAGGCAGGGGCGGGAGACCCAGTACTTC.